The 12 T cell receptor beta chains reported below all come from one sample, sequenced in a study of OX40 agonist ivuxolimab in advanced cancers. Some clones are missing from TCRdb's copy, which holds only in-frame ones; the method was immunoSEQ multiplex PCR. The sample has 55,000 to 70,000 clones; approximately 87% are singletons. The sequencing here drew on CD4+ or CD8+ T cells sorted from blood, taken in a trial of the OX40 agonist ivuxolimab. The receptors shown here come from an adult with an advanced solid tumor such as melanoma, head and neck, liver or kidney cancer.

This clone was seen a handful of times. The gene calls are TRBV10-3 and TRBJ2-3; D gene uncertain. V lost 8 bases to trimming and J lost 2 bases, with 11 bases between them. From germline, CDR1 is ENHRY and CDR2 SYGVKD. The CDR3 sequence is 13 residues long. The CDR3 coding sequence is TGTGCCATCTTACCCCAAAACACAGATACGCAGTATTTT. Protein product: CAILPQNTDTQYF.

The chain has TRBV28 and TRBJ1-2; possibly TRBD1 for D (6 bases). V lost 7 bases to trimming and J lost 5 bases, with 17 bases between them. Germline V gives CDR1 MDHEN, CDR2 SYDVKM. The CDR3 totals 14 residues. CDR3 in amino acids: CASNSRGTQYGYTF. In nucleotides, the CDR3 is TGTGCCAGCAATTCGAGGGGGACTCAATATGGCTACACCTTC.

The chain recombines TRBV28 with TRBJ1-5; tentative D call: TRBD1 (5 bases). Germline V CDR1 and CDR2: MDHEN, SYDVKM. The CDR3 consists of 14 residues. V was clipped by 11 bases and J by 9 bases, with 23 bases between them. CDR3 nucleotide sequence: TGTGCCGCCGCTGGGACGAGTGCCTGGGGGCCCCAGCATTTT. The encoded protein is CAAAGTSAWGPQHF.

Only a few counts were recorded for this clone. The chain links TRBV7-8 to TRBJ2-5, with 10 positions matching TRBD1. The CDR3 is made up of 14 amino acids. V dropped 5 bases and J dropped 3; count of bases not matched to a gene: 3. Germline CDR1 SGHVS, CDR2 FQNEAQ. The CDR3 sequence is CASSHGQGEETQYF. The CDR3 DNA sequence: TGTGCCAGCAGCCACGGACAGGGGGAAGAGACCCAGTACTTC. Full variable domain (outside the CDR3, taken from reference TRBV7-8 and TRBJ2-5): GAGVSQSPRYKVAKRGQDVALRCDPISGHVSLFWYQQALGQGPEFLTYFQNEAQLDKSGLPSDRFFAERPEGSVSTLKIQRTQQEDSAVYLCASSHGQGEETQYFGPGTRLLVL.

This clone has only one observation. The rearrangement uses TRBV7-2 and TRBJ2-7, with TRBD1 matching over 7 bases. This CDR3 is built from 14 residues. With V trimmed by 1 base and J by 3 bases, 3 bases remained unmatched. CDR1 is SGHTA, CDR2 FQGNSA, per germline. CDR3 coding DNA: TGTGCCAGCAGCTTAGGTTACAGGGGCTACGAGCAGTACTTC. Protein: CASSLGYRGYEQYF.

The chain carries TRBV7-2 and TRBJ2-7, with 11 bases lining up with TRBD2. The CDR3 is made up of 14 amino acids. The germline gives CDR1 SGHTA, CDR2 FQGNSA. V lost 5 bases and J lost 2; bases outside the gene matches: 2. The CDR3 nucleotides read TGTGCCAGCAGCGTTAGCGGGGGGGCCTACGAGCAGTACTTC. Translated: CASSVSGGAYEQYF. Full variable domain (remainder filled in from reference TRBV7-2 and TRBJ2-7): GAGVSQSPSNKVTEKGKDVELRCDPISGHTALYWYRQSLGQGLEFLIYFQGNSAPDKSGLPSDRFSAERTGGSVSTLTIQRTQQEDSAVYLCASSVSGGAYEQYFGPGTRLTVT.

The gene calls are TRBV7-2 and TRBJ2-3; D gene uncertain. The CDR3 runs 15 residues. Germline V lookup: CDR1 SGHTA, CDR2 FQGNSA. Trimming took 5 bases from V and 2 from J, leaving 14 bases between them. CDR3 nucleotide sequence: TGTGCCAGCAGCCCCCAAGGCCTCTTCACAGATACGCAGTATTTT. Amino acid sequence: CASSPQGLFTDTQYF.

The chain is built from TRBV14 and TRBJ2-3; D not resolved. Germline assignment: CDR1 SGHDN and CDR2 FVKESK. This CDR3 contains 16 residues. Trimming took 0 bases from V and 2 from J, leaving 12 bases between them. The CDR3 DNA reads TGTGCCAGCAGCCAAGATCGTGGCTTCTCCACAGATACGCAGTATTTT. This translates into CASSQDRGFSTDTQYF.

The V call is TRBV6-5, the J call TRBJ1-2; 9 bases fit TRBD1. Trimming cost V 5 bases and J 8 bases; bases outside gene matches: 6. This CDR3 spans 13 amino acids. The germline V gene has CDR1 MNHEY and CDR2 SVGAGI. The CDR3 reads CASSVGTGSGYTF. CDR3 coding DNA: TGTGCCAGCAGTGTCGGGACAGGGAGCGGCTACACCTTC.

CDR3 bases: TGTGCCAGCATCCAGGGACATATGAACACTGAAGCTTTCTTT. Its protein product is CASIQGHMNTEAFF. This chain joins TRBV2 and TRBJ1-1, with TRBD1 as a possible D gene (6 bases). CDR3 length: 14 residues. Germline CDR1 reads SNHLY; CDR2 reads FYNNEI. Trimming removed 7 bases from V and 0 bases from J, with 12 bases in between.

This chain links TRBV5-4 with TRBJ1-2; tentatively, D is TRBD1 (6 bases). CDR1 and CDR2 (germline): SGHNT, YYREEE (reference sequence). With 1 base removed from V and 6 bases from J, the gap between germline ends came to 13 bases. The CDR3 loop spans 14 amino acids. As DNA, the CDR3 is TGTGCCAGCAGCTTGCTAACCAGGGGTCATGGCTACACCTTC. Translated: CASSLLTRGHGYTF.

The chain couples TRBV7-2 to TRBJ2-3; D not certain. CDR1 is SGHTA, CDR2 FQGNSA, per germline. Trimming stripped 7 bases from V and 2 bases from J, with 7 bases between. CDR3 size: 12 residues. CDR3 protein: CASTMNTDTQYF. The CDR3, as DNA: TGTGCCAGCACCATGAACACAGATACGCAGTATTTT.